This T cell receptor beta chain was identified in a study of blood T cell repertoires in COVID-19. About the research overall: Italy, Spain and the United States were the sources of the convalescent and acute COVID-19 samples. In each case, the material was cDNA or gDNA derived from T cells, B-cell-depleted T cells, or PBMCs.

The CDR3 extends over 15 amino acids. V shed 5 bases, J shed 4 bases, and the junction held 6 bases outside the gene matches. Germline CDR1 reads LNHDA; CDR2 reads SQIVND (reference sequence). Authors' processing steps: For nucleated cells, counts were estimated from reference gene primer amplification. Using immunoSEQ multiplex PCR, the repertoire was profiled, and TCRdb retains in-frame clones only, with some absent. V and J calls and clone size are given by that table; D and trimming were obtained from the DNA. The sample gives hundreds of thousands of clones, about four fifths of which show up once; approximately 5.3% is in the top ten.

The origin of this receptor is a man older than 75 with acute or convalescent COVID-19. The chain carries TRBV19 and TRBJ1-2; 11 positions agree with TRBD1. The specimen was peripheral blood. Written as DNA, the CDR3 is TGTGCCAGTAGTCCCGGGGACAGGGGGACCTATGGCTACACCTTC. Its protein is CASSPGDRGTYGYTF.